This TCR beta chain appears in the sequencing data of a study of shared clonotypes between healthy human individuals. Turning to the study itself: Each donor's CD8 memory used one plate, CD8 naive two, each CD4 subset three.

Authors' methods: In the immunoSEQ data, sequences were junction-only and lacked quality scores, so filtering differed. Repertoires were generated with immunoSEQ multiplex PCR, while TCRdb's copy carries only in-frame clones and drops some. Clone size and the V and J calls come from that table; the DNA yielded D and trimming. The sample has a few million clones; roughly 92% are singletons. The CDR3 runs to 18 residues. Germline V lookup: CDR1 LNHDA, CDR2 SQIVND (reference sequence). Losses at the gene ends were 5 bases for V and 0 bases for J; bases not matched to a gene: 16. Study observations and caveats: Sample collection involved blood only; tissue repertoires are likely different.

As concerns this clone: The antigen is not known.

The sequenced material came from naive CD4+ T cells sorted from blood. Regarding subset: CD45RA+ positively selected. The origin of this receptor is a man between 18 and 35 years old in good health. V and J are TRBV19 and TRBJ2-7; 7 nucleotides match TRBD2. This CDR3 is CASSRPPGPAGSSYEQYF. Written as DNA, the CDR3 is TGTGCCAGTAGTCGACCCCCGGGTCCAGCGGGGAGCTCCTACGAGCAGTACTTC.